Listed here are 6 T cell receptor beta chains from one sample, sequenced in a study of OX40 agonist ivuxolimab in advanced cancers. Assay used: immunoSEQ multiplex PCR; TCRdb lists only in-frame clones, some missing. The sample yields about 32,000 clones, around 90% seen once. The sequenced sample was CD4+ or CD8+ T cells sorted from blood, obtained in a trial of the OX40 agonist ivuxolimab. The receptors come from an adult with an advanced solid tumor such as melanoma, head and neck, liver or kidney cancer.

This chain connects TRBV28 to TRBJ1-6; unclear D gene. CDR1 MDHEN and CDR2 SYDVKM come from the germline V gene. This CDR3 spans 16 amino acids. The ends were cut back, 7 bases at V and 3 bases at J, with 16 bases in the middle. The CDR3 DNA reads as TGTGCCAGCAATGGCGAGGACCTGAGCTATAATTCACCCCTCCACTTT. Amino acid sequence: CASNGEDLSYNSPLHF.

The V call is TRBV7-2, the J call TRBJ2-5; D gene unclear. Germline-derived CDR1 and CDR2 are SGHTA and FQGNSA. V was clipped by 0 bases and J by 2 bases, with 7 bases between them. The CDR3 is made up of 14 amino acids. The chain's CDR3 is CASSLANRQETQYF. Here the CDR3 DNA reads TGTGCCAGCAGCTTAGCGAACCGTCAAGAGACCCAGTACTTC.

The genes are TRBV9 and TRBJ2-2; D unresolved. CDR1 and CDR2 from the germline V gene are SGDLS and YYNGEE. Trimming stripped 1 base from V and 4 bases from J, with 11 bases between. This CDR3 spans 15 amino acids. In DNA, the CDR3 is TGTGCCAGCAGCGTATCGGGCGGATTCACCGGGGAGCTGTTTTTT. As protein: CASSVSGGFTGELFF.

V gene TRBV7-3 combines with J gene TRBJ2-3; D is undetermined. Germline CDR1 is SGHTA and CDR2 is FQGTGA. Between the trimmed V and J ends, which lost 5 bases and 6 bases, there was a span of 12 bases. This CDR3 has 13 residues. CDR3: CASSPEPPDTQYF. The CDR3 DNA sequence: TGTGCCAGCAGCCCCGAGCCCCCGGATACGCAGTATTTT.

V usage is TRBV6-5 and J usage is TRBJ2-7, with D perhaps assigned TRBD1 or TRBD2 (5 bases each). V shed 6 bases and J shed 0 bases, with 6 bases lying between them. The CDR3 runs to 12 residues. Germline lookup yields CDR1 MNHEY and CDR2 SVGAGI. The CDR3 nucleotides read TGTGCCAGCAGGGGGGACTCCTACGAGCAGTACTTC. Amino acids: CASRGDSYEQYF.

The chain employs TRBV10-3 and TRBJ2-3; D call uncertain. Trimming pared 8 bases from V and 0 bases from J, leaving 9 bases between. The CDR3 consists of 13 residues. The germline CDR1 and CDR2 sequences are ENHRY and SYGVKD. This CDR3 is CAIGNRSTDTQYF. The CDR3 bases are TGTGCCATCGGGAATAGGAGCACAGATACGCAGTATTTT.